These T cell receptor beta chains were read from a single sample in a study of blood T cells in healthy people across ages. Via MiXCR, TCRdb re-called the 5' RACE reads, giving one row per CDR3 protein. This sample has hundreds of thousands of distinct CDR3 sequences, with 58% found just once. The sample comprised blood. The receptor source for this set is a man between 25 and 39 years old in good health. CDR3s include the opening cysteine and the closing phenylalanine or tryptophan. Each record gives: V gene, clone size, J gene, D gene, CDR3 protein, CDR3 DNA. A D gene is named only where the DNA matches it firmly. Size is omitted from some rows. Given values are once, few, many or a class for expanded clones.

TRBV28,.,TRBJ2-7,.,CASSSHGEGGYEQYF,TGTGCCAGCAGCTCCCACGGGGAAGGGGGCTACGAGCAGTACTTC
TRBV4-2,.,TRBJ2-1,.,CASSHLERRLSYNEQFF,TGTGCCAGCAGCCACCTAGAGCGGAGGTTATCCTACAATGAGCAGTTCTTC
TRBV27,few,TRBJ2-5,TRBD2,CASSPGTSPLFNQETQYF,TGTGCCAGCAGTCCCGGGACTAGCCCCTTATTTAATCAAGAGACCCAGTACTTC
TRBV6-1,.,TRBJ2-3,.,CASGPLGPDTQYF,TGTGCCAGCGGCCCTCTGGGGCCAGATACGCAGTATTTT
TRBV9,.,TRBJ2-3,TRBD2,CASSVSRTSGTDTQYF,TGTGCCAGCAGCGTGTCCAGGACTAGTGGCACAGATACGCAGTATTTT
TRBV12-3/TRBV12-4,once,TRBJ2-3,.,CASSLGDKNTDTQYF,TGTGCCAGCAGTTTAGGGGACAAGAACACAGATACGCAGTATTTT
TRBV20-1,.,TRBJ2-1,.,CSARDLRDMIDEQFF,TGCAGTGCTAGAGATTTACGGGATATGATCGATGAGCAGTTCTTC
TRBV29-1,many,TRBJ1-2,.,CSVEEAYGYTF,TGCAGCGTTGAGGAGGCCTATGGCTACACCTTC
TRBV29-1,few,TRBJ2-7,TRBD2,CSVEDRHGSGRAKQYF,TGCAGCGTTGAAGATCGCCATGGGAGCGGGAGGGCGAAGCAGTACTTC
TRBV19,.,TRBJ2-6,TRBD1,CATHRGTKGANVLTF,TGTGCCACCCACAGGGGCACGAAAGGGGCCAACGTCCTGACTTTC
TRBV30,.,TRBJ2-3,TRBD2,CAWSPGWSPGLAVMDTQYF,TGTGCCTGGAGTCCCGGGTGGTCACCGGGACTAGCCGTCATGGATACGCAGTATTTT
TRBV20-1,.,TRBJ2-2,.,CTMKGNTGELFF,TGCACCATGAAGGGAAACACCGGGGAGCTGTTTTTT
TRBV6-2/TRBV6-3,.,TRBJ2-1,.,CASRVVRDFNDNEQFF,TGTGCCAGCAGGGTAGTCCGGGATTTCAATGACAATGAGCAGTTCTTC
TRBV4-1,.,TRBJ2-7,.,CASSRHPEQYF,TGCGCCAGCAGCCGCCACCCAGAGCAGTACTTC
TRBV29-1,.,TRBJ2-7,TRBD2,CSAGEGFSYEQYF,TGCAGCGCCGGGGAGGGGTTCTCCTACGAGCAGTACTTC
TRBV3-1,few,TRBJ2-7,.,CASSQVGDEQYF,TGTGCCAGCAGCCAAGTTGGGGACGAGCAGTACTTC
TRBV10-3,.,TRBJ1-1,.,CASEDGMNTEAFF,TGTGCCTCCGAGGACGGCATGAACACTGAAGCTTTCTTT
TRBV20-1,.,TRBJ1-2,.,CSARENYGYTF,TGCAGTGCTAGAGAGAACTACGGCTACACCTTC
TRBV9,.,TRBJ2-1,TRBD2,CASSAWGGGKNNEQFF,TGTGCCAGCAGCGCGTGGGGGGGAGGGAAGAACAATGAGCAGTTCTTC
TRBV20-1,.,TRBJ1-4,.,CSARDISGSEKLFF,TGCAGTGCTAGAGATATTTCGGGTAGCGAAAAACTGTTTTTT
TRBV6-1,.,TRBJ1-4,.,CASSELAVSEKLFF,TGTGCCAGCAGTGAATTGGCGGTCAGCGAAAAACTGTTTTTT
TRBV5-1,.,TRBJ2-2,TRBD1,CASSLGQGPAGELFF,TGCGCCAGCAGCTTGGGACAGGGTCCCGCCGGGGAGCTGTTTTTT
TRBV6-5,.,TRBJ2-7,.,CASSPTLATGHEQYF,TGTGCCAGCAGCCCGACCCTGGCCACAGGGCACGAGCAGTACTTC
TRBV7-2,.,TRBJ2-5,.,CASSSSVGETQYF,TGTGCCAGCAGCTCTTCCGTGGGAGAGACCCAGTACTTC